This TCR beta chain comes out of a study of blood T cells in healthy people across ages. The use of a sample-barcoded 5' primer and a J-beta primer mix characterized a second PCR of about 7 to 12 cycles. TCRdb re-analysed the 5' RACE reads in MiXCR, keeping a single row per CDR3 protein. The profile shows over 950,000 distinct CDR3 sequences, 30% to 40% of them singletons. RNA extraction gave at least 5.5 micrograms of total RNA per sample. The sample consisted of blood. This TCR was recovered from a man aged 18-30 years in good health.

The chain's CDR3 is CASSFHITEAFF. The CDR3 region has the DNA TGTGCCAGCAGTTTTCATATCACTGAAGCTTTCTTT. The chain is built from TRBV12-3 or TRBV12-4 and TRBJ1-1; D is unclear. The CDR3 sequence is 12 residues long. V was shortened by 3 bases and J by 4 bases, with 6 bases between the two germline ends.